This T cell receptor beta chain derives from a study of early T cells in non-severe SARS-CoV-2 infection. This clonotype was found once. TCRdb reprocessed the 5' RACE reads via MiXCR and lists one record per CDR3 protein. The table lists about 90,000 distinct CDR3 sequences, around 15% of them singletons. The germline gives CDR1 SGHRS, CDR2 YFSETQ. The CDR3 covers 14 residues. V lost 6 bases and J 3 bases, leaving 15 bases between the germline ends. This sequence joins TRBV5-1 and TRBJ1-1; D is perhaps TRBD1 (5 bases). The TCR was taken from an adult who was a healthcare worker with PCR-confirmed SARS-CoV-2 infection or an uninfected control (not recorded which). Sequenced: whole blood. CDR3 sequence reads: CASNRGTADTEAFF. The CDR3 DNA is TGCGCCAGCAACCGAGGGACGGCGGACACTGAAGCTTTCTTT.